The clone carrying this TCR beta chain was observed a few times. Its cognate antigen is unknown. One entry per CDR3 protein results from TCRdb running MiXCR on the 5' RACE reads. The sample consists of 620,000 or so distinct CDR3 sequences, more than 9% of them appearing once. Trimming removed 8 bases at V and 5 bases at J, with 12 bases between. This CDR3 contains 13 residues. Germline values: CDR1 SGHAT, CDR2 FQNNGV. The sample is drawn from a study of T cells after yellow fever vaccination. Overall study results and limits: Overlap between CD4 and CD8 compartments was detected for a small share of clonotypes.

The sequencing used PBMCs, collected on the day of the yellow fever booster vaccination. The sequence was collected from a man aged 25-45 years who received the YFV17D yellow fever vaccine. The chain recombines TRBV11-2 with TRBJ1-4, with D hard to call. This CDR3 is CASGGPLNEKLFF. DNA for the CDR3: TGTGCCAGCGGAGGTCCCTTGAATGAAAAACTGTTTTTT.